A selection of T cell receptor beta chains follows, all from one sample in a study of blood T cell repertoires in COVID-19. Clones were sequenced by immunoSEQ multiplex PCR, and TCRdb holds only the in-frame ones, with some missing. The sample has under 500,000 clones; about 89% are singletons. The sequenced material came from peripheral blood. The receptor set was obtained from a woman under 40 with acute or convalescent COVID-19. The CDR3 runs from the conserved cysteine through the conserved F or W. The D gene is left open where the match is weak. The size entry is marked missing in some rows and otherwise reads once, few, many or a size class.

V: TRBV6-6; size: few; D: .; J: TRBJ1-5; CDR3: CASQGLGSQPQHF; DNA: TGTGCCAGTCAGGGGTTGGGTAGTCAGCCCCAGCATTTT
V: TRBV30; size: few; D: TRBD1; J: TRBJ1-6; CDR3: CAWDRVQNSPLHF; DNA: TGTGCCTGGGACAGGGTGCAGAATTCACCCCTCCACTTT
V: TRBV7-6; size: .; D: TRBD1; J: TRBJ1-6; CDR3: CASSTGRGPAGGPLHF; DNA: TGTGCCAGCAGCACAGGCAGGGGGCCGGCAGGAGGTCCCCTCCACTTT
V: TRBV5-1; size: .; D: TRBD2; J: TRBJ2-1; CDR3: CASTPIAGGPDEQFF; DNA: TGCGCCAGCACCCCCATAGCGGGGGGGCCAGATGAGCAGTTCTTC
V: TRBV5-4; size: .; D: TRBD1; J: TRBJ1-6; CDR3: CASSLAGGGYSPLHF; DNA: TGTGCCAGCAGCTTGGCGGGAGGGGGCTATTCACCCCTCCACTTT
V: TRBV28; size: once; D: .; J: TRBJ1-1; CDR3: CGVSDLNTEAFF; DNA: TGTGGCGTCAGCGATTTGAACACTGAAGCTTTCTTT
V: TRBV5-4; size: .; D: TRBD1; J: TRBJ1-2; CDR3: CASSLRTGGLWYGYTF; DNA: TGTGCCAGCAGCCTAAGGACAGGGGGCCTTTGGTACGGCTACACCTTC
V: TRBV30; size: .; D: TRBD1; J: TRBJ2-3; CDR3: CARDRAGDTQYF; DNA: TGTGCCCGGGACAGGGCAGGGGATACGCAGTATTTT
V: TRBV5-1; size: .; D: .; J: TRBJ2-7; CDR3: CASSLDWTAYEQYF; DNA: TGCGCCAGCAGCTTGGATTGGACAGCCTACGAGCAGTACTTC
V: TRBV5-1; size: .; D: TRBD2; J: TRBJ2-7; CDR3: CASSLAAAGSSYEQYF; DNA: TGCGCCAGCAGCTTGGCGGCAGCGGGAAGCTCCTACGAGCAGTACTTC
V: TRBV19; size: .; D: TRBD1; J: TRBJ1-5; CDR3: CATSDRVFQPQHF; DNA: TGTGCCACCTCGGACAGGGTTTTTCAGCCCCAGCATTTT
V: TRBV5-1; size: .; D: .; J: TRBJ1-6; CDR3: CASSPSGDSPLHF; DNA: TGCGCCAGCAGCCCCAGCGGGGATTCACCCCTCCACTTT
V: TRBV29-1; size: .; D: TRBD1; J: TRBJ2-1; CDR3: CSVTDRTSSYNEQFF; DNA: TGCAGCGTTACGGACAGGACGAGCTCCTACAATGAGCAGTTCTTC
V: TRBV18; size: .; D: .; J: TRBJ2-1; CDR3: CASSPGQGTYNEQFF; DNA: TGTGCCAGCTCACCGGGGCAGGGCACTTACAATGAGCAGTTCTTC
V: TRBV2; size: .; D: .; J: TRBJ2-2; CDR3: CASTAATDWGELFF; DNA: TGTGCCAGCACCGCAGCCACTGACTGGGGGGAGCTGTTTTTT
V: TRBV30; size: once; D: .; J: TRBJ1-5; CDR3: CAWSQTDNQPQHF; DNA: TGTGCCTGGAGTCAGACAGACAATCAGCCCCAGCATTTT